This passage covers 16 T cell receptor beta chains from one sample sequenced in a study of T cell changes during pregnancy in multiple sclerosis. Some clones are missing from TCRdb's copy, which holds only in-frame ones; the method was immunoSEQ multiplex PCR. Among around 83,000 clones listed, 75% to 95% were seen once. The sequenced sample was CD4+ T cells from peripheral blood mononuclear cells, obtained in the second trimester of pregnancy. These receptor sequences come from a female donor with multiple sclerosis, enrolled in a pregnancy study.

The chain has TRBV18 and TRBJ2-5; TRBD1 aligns across 8 bases. The V and J ends lost 2 bases and 5 bases, in that order; junction bases with no gene match: 13. Germline CDR1 is KGHSH and CDR2 is LQKENI. The CDR3 spans 17 residues. In DNA form, the CDR3 reads TGTGCCAGCTCACCATCTCCGACAGGGGTTTTGGGGGAGACCCAGTACTTC. It codes for CASSPSPTGVLGETQYF.

This chain links TRBV7-9 with TRBJ2-5; 8 positions match TRBD2. The CDR3 has 12 residues. The V segment lost 5 bases and the J segment 10 bases; nucleotides outside the gene matches: 6. Germline CDR1 SEHNR, CDR2 FQNEAQ (reference sequence). This CDR3 is CASSPGLVYQYF. The CDR3 nucleotides are TGTGCCAGCAGCCCGGGACTAGTCTACCAGTACTTC.

This sequence joins TRBV27 and TRBJ2-7; D is ambiguous. V was shortened by 6 bases and J by 7 bases, with 10 bases between the two germline ends. The CDR3 consists of 11 residues. Germline V gene lookup returns CDR1 MNHEY and CDR2 SMNVEV (reference sequence). The CDR3 coding sequence is TGTGCCAGCAGACTTACCTTGGAGCAGTACTTC. Protein sequence: CASRLTLEQYF.

The genes are TRBV4-1 and TRBJ1-6; D unclear. This CDR3 has 13 residues. Deletions cut 1 base from V and 9 bases from J, with 7 bases between. From germline, CDR1 is MGHRA and CDR2 YSYEKL. CDR3: CASSQVIFSPLHF. CDR3 in DNA: TGCGCCAGCAGCCAAGTTATTTTTTCACCCCTCCACTTT.

The chain combines TRBV7-8 with TRBJ2-1; 7 bases are shared with TRBD2. The CDR3 spans 15 residues. Germline V gene lookup returns CDR1 SGHVS and CDR2 FQNEAQ. The V gene end was trimmed by 1 base and the J gene end by 5 bases; junction bases not matched to a gene: 5. The chain's CDR3 is CASSLDTSVNNEQFF. In DNA, the CDR3 is TGTGCCAGCAGCTTAGACACTAGCGTGAACAATGAGCAGTTCTTC.

CDR3 in DNA: TGTGCCATCAGAGGGGGGGCTGACGATACGCAGTATTTT. Its translation: CAIRGGADDTQYF. This chain connects TRBV10-3 to TRBJ2-3, with D tentatively TRBD2 (7 bases). The CDR3 consists of 13 residues. Germline lookup yields CDR1 ENHRY and CDR2 SYGVKD. Trimming stripped 6 bases from V and 6 bases from J, with 13 bases between.

The chain combines TRBV11-2 with TRBJ1-1; 8 bases agree with TRBD1. V was clipped by 5 bases and J by 1 base; unmatched bases: 6. Germline V gives CDR1 SGHAT, CDR2 FQNNGV. This CDR3 spans 15 amino acids. CDR3 amino acids: CASSLLDRENTEAFF. The DNA of the CDR3 is TGTGCCAGCAGCCTCCTGGACAGGGAGAACACTGAAGCTTTCTTT.

The chain combines TRBV29-1 with TRBJ2-2; 15 nucleotides match TRBD2. Germline lookup yields CDR1 SQVTM and CDR2 ANQGSEA. J was trimmed by 8 bases and V by 6 bases; bases with no gene match: 1. The length of the CDR3 is 13 residues. The CDR3 is CSVGTSGRGELFF. CDR3 DNA: TGCAGCGTGGGGACTAGCGGGAGGGGGGAGCTGTTTTTT.

DNA for the CDR3: TGCAGCGTTGAAGGGACTCATGACACAGATACGCAGTATTTT. This sequence encodes CSVEGTHDTDTQYF. The chain combines TRBV29-1 with TRBJ2-3; the D gene is possibly TRBD2 (5 bases). Trimming took off 1 base at V and 2 bases at J, with 10 bases between the two ends. This CDR3 has 14 amino acids. Germline CDR1 SQVTM, CDR2 ANQGSEA.

The chain employs TRBV14 and TRBJ1-2; D uncertain. The V end was cut by 1 base, the J end by 4 bases, with 13 bases between. This CDR3 is 15 amino acids long. Germline assignment: CDR1 SGHDN and CDR2 FVKESK. The CDR3, as DNA: TGTGCCAGCAGCCAAGCGGGGAGCGGGCTCTATGGCTACACCTTC. Protein: CASSQAGSGLYGYTF.

The chain has TRBV19 and TRBJ1-2; D might be TRBD1 (5 bases). The germline V gene has CDR1 LNHDA and CDR2 SQIVND (reference sequence). Trimming stripped 10 bases from V and 3 bases from J, with 18 bases between. This CDR3 is 14 amino acids long. The CDR3 DNA reads TGTGCCACAACAAAATCCGGGACTGACTATGGCTACACCTTC. It encodes CATTKSGTDYGYTF.

The V and J genes are TRBV7-2 and TRBJ1-5; 9 bases align to TRBD1. The CDR3 totals 14 residues. Trimming cost V 5 bases and J 5 bases; bases outside gene matches: 4. The germline CDR1 and CDR2 sequences are SGHTA and FQGNSA. The CDR3 region is CASSAGTGHQPQHF. The CDR3 bases are TGTGCCAGCAGCGCCGGGACAGGGCATCAGCCCCAGCATTTT.

This clone was seen just once. The chain carries TRBV6-5 and TRBJ2-7; D remains ambiguous. Trimming took 5 bases from V and 3 from J, leaving 5 bases between them. Germline lookup yields CDR1 MNHEY and CDR2 SVGAGI. The CDR3 extends over 11 amino acids. CDR3 residues: CASSNSYEQYF. The CDR3 nucleotides read TGTGCCAGCAGTAACAGCTACGAGCAGTACTTC.

This clone was recorded once. V usage is TRBV6-5 and J usage is TRBJ2-3; D call uncertain. This CDR3 contains 13 residues. V was cut by 4 bases and J by 6 bases, with 11 bases left in between. From germline, CDR1 is MNHEY and CDR2 SVGAGI. The CDR3 region is CASSSVSGDTQYF. In DNA form, the CDR3 reads TGTGCCAGCAGTTCCGTCTCCGGGGATACGCAGTATTTT.

To note about this clone: Germline and junction disagree at one end, which may indicate a read error. The chain links TRBV7-7 to TRBJ2-1; 8 positions match TRBD2. The CDR3 contains 15 residues. The V gene's germline CDR1 is SSHAT and CDR2 FNYEAQ (reference sequence). CDR3 DNA sequence: TGTGCTAGCAGCTTAGCCCAAGCGGGAGAATATGAGCAGTTCTTC. The encoded protein is CASSLAQAGEYEQFF.

J is TRBJ2-7 and V is TRBV11-2, with TRBD2 matching over 12 bases. V was clipped by 5 bases and J by 5 bases; unmatched bases: 7. The germline V gene encodes CDR1 SGHAT and CDR2 FQNNGV. The CDR3 extends over 15 amino acids. The DNA of the CDR3 is TGTGCCAGCAGCCTAGGACTAGCGGGAAATCACGAGCAGTACTTC. Protein product: CASSLGLAGNHEQYF.